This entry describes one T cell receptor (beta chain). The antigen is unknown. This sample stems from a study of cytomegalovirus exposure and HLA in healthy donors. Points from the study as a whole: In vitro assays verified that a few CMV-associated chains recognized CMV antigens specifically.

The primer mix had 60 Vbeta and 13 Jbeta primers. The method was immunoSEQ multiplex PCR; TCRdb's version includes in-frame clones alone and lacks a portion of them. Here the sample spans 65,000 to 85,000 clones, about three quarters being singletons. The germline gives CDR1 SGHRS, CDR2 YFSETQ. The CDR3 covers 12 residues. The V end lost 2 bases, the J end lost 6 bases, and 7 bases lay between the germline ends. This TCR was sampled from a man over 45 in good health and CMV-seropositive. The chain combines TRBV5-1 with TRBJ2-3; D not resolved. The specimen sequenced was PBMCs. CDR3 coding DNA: TGCGCCAGCAGCTTTGACGGGGATACGCAGTATTTT. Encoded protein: CASSFDGDTQYF.